Below are 27 T cell receptor beta chains sequenced from a single sample in a study of control samples from healthy donors and cancer patients. Assay: immunoSEQ multiplex PCR; the TCRdb copy retains only in-frame clones and omits some. The table shows 93,000 or so clones, with 75% to 90% occurring only once. The specimen was PBMCs. The receptors were sampled from a man in his 60s with lung cancer.

This sequence joins TRBV19 and TRBJ1-1; TRBD1 might be the D (5 bases). The germline V and J ends were trimmed by 9 bases and 3 bases, with 17 bases remaining between them. The CDR3 totals 14 residues. Germline lookup yields CDR1 LNHDA and CDR2 SQIVND (reference sequence). CDR3 protein: CASLDSTRYTEAFF. The CDR3 region has the DNA TGTGCCAGCCTCGACAGTACCAGGTACACTGAAGCTTTCTTT.

This clone showed up just once. The gene calls are TRBV27 and TRBJ1-1, with TRBD1 matching 7 bases. V lost 7 bases, J lost 3 bases, and 5 bases stayed unmatched. The CDR3 totals 13 residues. From germline, CDR1 is MNHEY and CDR2 SMNVEV (reference sequence). The CDR3 sequence: CASNQQGYTEAFF. The CDR3 nucleotides read TGTGCCAGCAACCAACAGGGGTACACTGAAGCTTTCTTT.

The rearrangement joins TRBV13 to TRBJ1-4, with TRBD1 matching 7 bases. J was trimmed by 5 bases and V by 5 bases; bases with no gene match: 5. Germline V gives CDR1 PRHDT, CDR2 FYEKMQ (reference sequence). This CDR3 contains 14 residues. The CDR3 DNA reads as TGTGCCAGCAGCCGGATGGGACAGAATGAAAAACTGTTTTTT. Residues: CASSRMGQNEKLFF.

This chain uses TRBV6-5 with TRBJ2-7; D unresolved. Per germline, CDR1 MNHEY and CDR2 SVGAGI. CDR3 length equals 14 residues. Trimming pared 0 bases from V and 6 bases from J, leaving 12 bases between. The CDR3 loop reads CASSYSSNLAEQYF. Here the CDR3 DNA reads TGTGCCAGCAGTTACTCGAGTAACCTGGCCGAGCAGTACTTC.

In this sample, this clone turned up once. The gene calls are TRBV6-1 and TRBJ2-1, with 9 bases that match TRBD1. In germline, CDR1 is MNHNS, CDR2 SASEGT. With 3 bases clipped from V and 5 bases from J, the junction kept 8 bases outside the gene matches. The CDR3 contains 16 residues. The CDR3 is CASSDLRQGVDNEQFF. Written as DNA, the CDR3 is TGTGCCAGCAGTGACCTGAGACAGGGGGTCGACAATGAGCAGTTCTTC.

V gene TRBV7-7 combines with J gene TRBJ2-7; D is ambiguous. Germline assignment: CDR1 SSHAT and CDR2 FNYEAQ (reference sequence). The CDR3 contains 15 residues. Trimming removed 1 base from V and 6 bases from J, with 16 bases in between. The CDR3 loop is CASSLDGQWGSEQYF. The CDR3 region has the DNA TGTGCCAGCAGCTTAGACGGTCAGTGGGGTTCCGAGCAGTACTTC.

The J gene is TRBJ2-7, the V gene TRBV27; the match to TRBD1 covers 9 bases. Germline lookup yields CDR1 MNHEY and CDR2 SMNVEV (reference sequence). CDR3 length equals 14 residues. Unmatched junction bases numbered 5, after V lost 6 bases and J lost 2 bases. The chain's CDR3 is CASSRQGGTYEQYF. The CDR3 DNA is TGTGCCAGCAGCAGACAGGGGGGAACCTACGAGCAGTACTTC.

J is TRBJ1-1 and V is TRBV6-1, with 7 nucleotides matching TRBD1. Germline V gene lookup returns CDR1 MNHNS and CDR2 SASEGT. The V gene end was trimmed by 2 bases and the J gene end by 7 bases; junction bases not matched to a gene: 7. The CDR3 runs 14 residues. The CDR3 region is CASSELAWTGEAFF. The CDR3 nucleotides read TGTGCCAGCAGTGAACTTGCCTGGACAGGTGAAGCTTTCTTT.

The chain joins TRBV2 to TRBJ1-3; D uncertain. V lost 7 bases to trimming and J lost 4 bases, with 11 bases between them. The CDR3 loop spans 13 amino acids. CDR1 and CDR2 from the germline V gene are SNHLY and FYNNEI. The CDR3 sequence is CASILETGNTIYF. The CDR3, as DNA: TGTGCCAGCATTCTAGAGACAGGAAACACCATATATTTT.

The chain uses TRBV24-1 and TRBJ2-1; 9 nucleotides agree with TRBD1. Germline loops: CDR1 KGHDR, CDR2 SFDVKD. The V gene end was trimmed by 7 bases and the J gene end by 8 bases; junction bases not matched to a gene: 8. The CDR3 is 14 residues long. The CDR3 bases are TGTGCCACCAGCGGACAGGGGAATGGCTATGAGCAGTTCTTC. Translating gives CATSGQGNGYEQFF.

The rearrangement links TRBV5-1 to TRBJ1-1; weak D call: TRBD1 (6 bases). The V end was cut by 4 bases, the J end by 7 bases, with 17 bases between. Germline V lookup: CDR1 SGHRS, CDR2 YFSETQ. The CDR3 extends over 14 amino acids. Written as DNA, the CDR3 is TGCGCCAGCAGCCCTGAGAGAGGACAGATTGAAGCTTTCTTT. Translated: CASSPERGQIEAFF.

V usage is TRBV30 and J usage is TRBJ1-6; D gene unclear. The germline gives CDR1 GTSNPN, CDR2 SVGIG (reference sequence). Trimming cost V 4 bases and J 8 bases, with 21 bases left between them. The CDR3 has 16 residues. The CDR3 DNA is TGTGCCTGGACCAAAAGGGAGGGCCGCGTTGATTCACCCCTCCACTTT. Protein sequence: CAWTKREGRVDSPLHF.

This chain connects TRBV19 to TRBJ2-1, with 10 bases lining up with TRBD2. V was clipped by 3 bases and J by 4 bases; unmatched bases: 3. Germline assignment: CDR1 LNHDA and CDR2 SQIVND (reference sequence). The CDR3 extends over 15 amino acids. This CDR3 reads CASSMSSGGYNEQFF. The DNA for the CDR3 is TGTGCCAGTAGTATGTCTAGCGGGGGTTACAATGAGCAGTTCTTC. The variable domain in full, completed from reference TRBV19 and TRBJ2-1, reads DGGITQSPKYLFRKEGQNVTLSCEQNLNHDAMYWYRQDPGQGLRLIYYSQIVNDFQKGDIAEGYSVSREKKESFPLTVTSAQKNPTAFYLCASSMSSGGYNEQFFGPGTRLTVL.

This chain joins TRBV9 and TRBJ2-3; possibly TRBD1 for D (6 bases). Trimming removed 4 bases at V and 3 bases at J, with 12 bases between. Germline CDR1 and CDR2: SGDLS and YYNGEE. This CDR3 comprises 14 residues. CDR3 loop: CASSSSTGTDTQYF. CDR3 DNA sequence: TGTGCCAGCAGCTCATCAACAGGGACAGATACGCAGTATTTT.

This chain joins TRBV25-1 and TRBJ1-1, with 7 nucleotides matching TRBD1. The CDR3 is made up of 14 amino acids. Germline loops: CDR1 MGHDK, CDR2 SYGVNS. With V trimmed by 4 bases and J by 2 bases, 4 bases remained unmatched. CDR3 sequence (DNA): TGTGCCAGCAGTGTTACAGGGGCCAACACTGAAGCTTTCTTT. Protein product: CASSVTGANTEAFF.

V usage is TRBV9 and J usage is TRBJ1-6; D is ambiguous. Germline CDR1 SGDLS, CDR2 YYNGEE. Trimming took off 6 bases at V and 5 bases at J, with 9 bases between the two ends. There are 13 residues in the CDR3. The DNA for the CDR3 is TGTGCCAGCACCAAGACCAATAATTCACCCCTCCACTTT. As protein: CASTKTNNSPLHF.

The CDR3 DNA follows: TGTGCCAGCAAGGCAGACTCAAACACCATATATTTT. Its protein product is CASKADSNTIYF. The chain couples TRBV6-5 to TRBJ1-3; no reliable D call. The V gene lost 7 bases and the J gene lost 6 bases, with 10 bases spanning the gap. Looked up from germline, CDR1 is MNHEY and CDR2 is SVGAGI. This CDR3 comprises 12 residues.

The J gene is TRBJ1-5, the V gene TRBV7-3; D is perhaps TRBD1 (5 bases). The ends were cut back, 2 bases at V and 3 bases at J, with 5 bases in the middle. Germline V gene data show CDR1 as SGHTA and CDR2 as FQGTGA. The CDR3 consists of 13 residues. CDR3: CASSLGANQPQHF. CDR3 nucleotide sequence: TGTGCCAGCAGCTTAGGGGCCAATCAGCCCCAGCATTTT.

The rearrangement joins TRBV24-1 to TRBJ2-5, with 10 bases that match TRBD2. Germline assignment: CDR1 KGHDR and CDR2 SFDVKD. Trimming removed 4 bases from V and 5 bases from J; junction bases left unmatched: 9. CDR3 length: 16 amino acids. The CDR3 here is CATSDFGTSVLETQYF. The CDR3 region has the DNA TGTGCCACCAGTGACTTTGGGACTAGCGTACTCGAGACCCAGTACTTC.

The chain combines TRBV24-1 with TRBJ1-2; D not certain. Trimming left V 1 base short and J 7 bases short, with 12 bases between. The CDR3 runs 14 residues. Germline V lookup: CDR1 KGHDR, CDR2 SFDVKD. In DNA form, the CDR3 reads TGTGCCACCAGTGATTTCCGCACCAGTGGTGGCTACACCTTC. Its protein is CATSDFRTSGGYTF.

This clone is a singleton in its sample. Additional DNA sequences in this sample encode the identical CDR3. This chain uses TRBV18 with TRBJ2-5; the match to TRBD1 covers 8 bases. The CDR3 covers 15 residues. J was trimmed by 1 base and V by 1 base; bases with no gene match: 2. Looked up from germline, CDR1 is KGHSH and CDR2 is LQKENI. Here the CDR3 reads CASSPRTGPQETQYF. The CDR3, as DNA: TGTGCCAGCTCACCACGGACAGGGCCCCAAGAGACCCAGTACTTC.

The chain combines TRBV7-2 with TRBJ1-6, with D perhaps matching TRBD1 (5 bases). With 1 base removed from V and 6 bases from J, the gap between germline ends came to 13 bases. The CDR3 is made up of 16 amino acids. Germline V CDR1 and CDR2: SGHTA, FQGNSA. CDR3 in amino acids: CASSLVGATLNSPLHF. CDR3 DNA sequence: TGTGCCAGCAGCTTAGTCGGGGCTACCCTTAATTCACCCCTCCACTTT.

As regards this clone: The same CDR3 also results from other DNA sequences found in this sample. CDR3 nucleotide sequence: TGCGCCAGCAGCCTACTGGGACAGTCTAATGAAAAACTGTTTTTT. Amino acids: CASSLLGQSNEKLFF. The rearrangement joins TRBV5-1 to TRBJ1-4, with TRBD1 matching 7 bases. The CDR3 loop spans 15 amino acids. Germline lookup yields CDR1 SGHRS and CDR2 YFSETQ. The trim removed 4 bases at V and 3 bases at J, leaving 6 bases unmatched.

J is TRBJ2-5 and V is TRBV9; TRBD2 matches 15 bases. The junction had 2 bases not matched to a gene; V was cut back by 3 bases and J by 5 bases. Germline CDR1 reads SGDLS; CDR2 reads YYNGEE. CDR3 size: 15 residues. The CDR3 DNA follows: TGTGCCAGCAGCGCCGGGACTAGCGGGGGGGAGACCCAGTACTTC. This sequence encodes CASSAGTSGGETQYF.

The chain employs TRBV3-1 (or the pseudogene TRBV3-2) and TRBJ2-2, with TRBD1 matching over 10 bases. CDR1 is LGHDT, CDR2 YNNKEL, per germline (reference sequence). The trim removed 1 base at V and 4 bases at J, leaving 0 bases unmatched. The CDR3 runs 15 residues. The CDR3 is CASSQGTGGTGELFF. The DNA of the CDR3 is TGTGCCAGCAGCCAAGGGACAGGGGGCACCGGGGAGCTGTTTTTT.

The chain is built from TRBV29-1 and TRBJ2-7; D may be TRBD1 or TRBD2 (6 bases each). The CDR3 has 12 residues. Germline assignment: CDR1 SQVTM and CDR2 ANQGSEA. V dropped 5 bases and J dropped 2 bases, with 10 bases sitting between them. The CDR3 sequence: CSVSRGPYEQYV. As DNA, the CDR3 is TGCAGCGTTAGTCGGGGGCCCTACGAGCAGTACGTC.

In this sample, this clone turned up once. This chain's CDR3 is CASSLHVNQPQHF. Written as DNA, the CDR3 is TGTGCCAGCAGTCTGCACGTCAATCAGCCCCAGCATTTT. V is TRBV6-4 and J is TRBJ1-5, with D hard to call. Germline CDR1 and CDR2: MRHNA and SNTAGT. Trimming left V 5 bases short and J 3 bases short, with 8 bases between. CDR3 length: 13 residues.